This T cell receptor (beta chain) derives from a study of blood T cell repertoires in COVID-19. Study information: Donors in the United States, Italy and Spain gave samples during acute or convalescent COVID-19. T cells, B-cell-depleted T cells, or PBMCs supplied cDNA or gDNA.

This CDR3 region has 14 residues. Germline V lookup: CDR1 SGHVS, CDR2 FQNEAQ. V was cut by 2 bases and J by 2 bases, with 10 bases left in between. This clone is medium-sized in the sample. In the source study's methods: Estimation of nucleated cell counts relied on the amplification of reference gene primers. Clones were sequenced by immunoSEQ multiplex PCR, and TCRdb holds only the in-frame ones, with some missing. The V and J calls and clone size were taken over from that table, and D and trimming were inferred from the DNA. This sample has fewer than 50,000 clones; roughly 87% occur once, and the top ten carry 11% to 15%.

This chain uses TRBV7-8 with TRBJ2-7; a possible D gene is TRBD2 (6 bases). The sample comprised peripheral blood. This clonotype originated in a human donor in a cohort sampled during active COVID-19. CDR3 DNA: TGTGCCAGCAGCTTAAGGAGGGGACCCTACGAGCAGTACTTC. This translates into CASSLRRGPYEQYF.